Sequencing of this T cell receptor (beta chain) was carried out in a study of response to subunit inactivated influenza vaccine (dated by TCRdb to 2017 to 2018). Notes on the research overall: The study used deep quantitative T cell receptor repertoire profiling to track responses to a trivalent subunit inactivated influenza vaccine.

The CDR3 holds 12 amino acids from the cysteine to the phenylalanine. The retained sequence is limited to the CDR3, 36 bases, with the frame set at the first base. The germline V gene (reference sequence) sets CDR1 to SEHNR and CDR2 to FQNEAQ. Trimming takes 4 bases from V and 7 bases from J, and the germline ends sit 7 bases apart. This specimen's time point label, per the study, means: 45 days after influenza vaccine administration. This clonotype was seen many times. This receptor's antigen is unknown. It has no much larger one-base neighbor in the sample; base qualities were not kept. Library prep was done by RT-PCR. The instrument was an Illumina HiSeq 2500. Clones were called with MiXCR by TCRdb after fastp trimmed the public reads at Q25, and only in-frame beta chains were retained. Each CDR3 protein appears once, grouped with its most common genes and DNA. This sample is represented by roughly 460,000 distinct CDR3 sequences; roughly 9.8% of them were singletons. Of the sample, 12% is held by the ten largest clones.

The investigation overall reported the following: It was suggested by the authors that each seasonal influenza vaccination may recruit only a limited number of new T cells.

The chain is made from TRBV7-9 and TRBJ2-2; possibly the D gene is TRBD2, per 5 matching bases. This TCR was sampled from a man aged 50 or older who received an inactivated influenza vaccine. Donor details come from another sample of the same person, matched by shared clones. The sequencing here drew on PBMCs from blood, taken about 6 weeks after vaccination. The nucleotide sequence reads as follows: TGTGCCAGCAGCTCCGAGGGCGGGGAGCTGTTTTTT. This sequence encodes CASSSEGGELFF.